The entry that follows covers one TCR beta chain sequence. This specimen belongs to a study of Ad26.COV2.S vaccination and SARS-CoV-2 variants. Germline-derived CDR1 and CDR2 are SGHTA and FQGTGA. The CDR3 is 14 residues long. Losses at the gene ends were 5 bases for V and 4 bases for J; bases not matched to a gene: 4. Noted treatment: some 20 received Ad26.COV2.S at low or high dose, single or two shots; several received placebo; per-sample allocation not given. All samples were drawn on day 63, counting from the first vaccine or placebo injection. Profiling relied on immunoSEQ multiplex PCR, and the TCRdb table lists in-frame clones only, not all of them. Of approximately 450,000 clones listed, about nine tenths are singletons.

The source of this sequence is a person between 18 and 59 years old who received the Ad26.COV2.S COVID-19 vaccine or a placebo. The chain carries TRBV7-3 and TRBJ2-1; TRBD1 aligns across 8 bases. This material consisted of peripheral blood, taken in a trial of Ad26.COV2.S vaccine versus placebo. CDR3 in DNA: TGTGCCAGCAGCACAGGGGGTTCTTACAATGAGCAGTTCTTC. Its protein is CASSTGGSYNEQFF. Full variable domain (remainder filled in from reference TRBV7-3 and TRBJ2-1): GAGVSQTPSNKVTEKGKYVELRCDPISGHTALYWYRQSLGQGPEFLIYFQGTGAADDSGLPNDRFFAVRPEGSVSTLKIQRTERGDSAVYLCASSTGGSYNEQFFGPGTRLTVL.